The clone carrying this T cell receptor (beta chain) came up a few times. Its antigen is still unknown. This PCR relied on a set of 60 Vbeta primers and 13 Jbeta primers. TCRdb's copy holds only in-frame clones and misses some; the assay was immunoSEQ multiplex PCR. The sample contains fewer than 250,000 clones, 70% to 80% of which appear only once. It was healthy bone marrow donors who served as donors. These data are taken from a study of cytomegalovirus exposure and HLA in healthy donors. From germline, CDR1 is SGHNT and CDR2 YYREEE (reference sequence). CDR3 length equals 14 residues. After removal of 1 base from V and 5 bases from J, the junction contained 3 bases not matched to a gene. General study findings and limits: The later analysis indicated that the majority of CMV-associated TCR beta chains appeared HLA-restricted. More clonal expansion characterized HLA-associated TCR beta chains than equally common others in a later analysis. The classifier reportedly diagnosed cytomegalovirus status with high sensitivity and specificity.

The receptor comes from a male donor in good health and CMV-seropositive. Source material: PBMCs. The rearrangement links TRBV5-4 to TRBJ1-1, with 9 bases aligning to TRBD1. The CDR3 nucleotides are TGTGCCAGCAGCTTGATGACAGGGGGGACTGAAGCTTTCTTT. Translating gives CASSLMTGGTEAFF.